The 14 T cell receptor beta chains given below trace back to one sample, sequenced in a study of shared clonotypes between healthy human individuals. Data came from immunoSEQ multiplex PCR; TCRdb stores just in-frame clones and leaves some out. The repertoire includes about 92,000 clones, about 70% of them detected once, and about 50% sits in the top ten. Sequenced sample: memory CD8+ T cells sorted from blood. Subset defined: CD45RO+ cells pooled with CCR7-negative TemRA cells. Source of these receptors: a man younger than 45 in good health.

V usage is TRBV5-4 and J usage is TRBJ2-1, with 12 bases matching TRBD1. The CDR3 covers 17 residues. J was trimmed by 4 bases and V by 4 bases; bases with no gene match: 9. Germline CDR1 and CDR2: SGHNT and YYREEE (reference sequence). CDR3 in DNA: TGTGCCAGCAGCCCAGGGACAGGGGGCTCCCTTTACAATGAGCAGTTCTTC. This translates into CASSPGTGGSLYNEQFF.

The chain joins TRBV29-1 to TRBJ2-2; 8 bases are shared with TRBD1. CDR1 and CDR2 from the germline V gene are SQVTM and ANQGSEA. Trimming removed 1 base from V and 8 bases from J; junction bases left unmatched: 6. The CDR3 is 14 residues long. The CDR3 nucleotides read TGCAGCGTTGAAGGGGCAGGGGGCGAGGGGGAGCTGTTTTTT. It codes for CSVEGAGGEGELFF.

The rearrangement joins TRBV19 to TRBJ2-3, with D perhaps matching TRBD1 or TRBD2 (5 bases each). Germline V gene data show CDR1 as LNHDA and CDR2 as SQIVND (reference sequence). Deletions cut 4 bases from V and 3 bases from J, with 11 bases between. The CDR3 has 14 residues. The CDR3 DNA is TGTGCCAGTAGTACGAGCTGGGGGACAGATACGCAGTATTTT. As protein: CASSTSWGTDTQYF.

The rearrangement uses TRBV6-5 and TRBJ1-2, with D unresolved. Germline V gene sequence: CDR1 MNHEY, CDR2 SVGAGI. The CDR3 extends over 11 amino acids. With 8 bases removed from V and 4 bases from J, the gap between germline ends came to 8 bases. In DNA form, the CDR3 reads TGTGCCAGCTGGACCGGCTATGGCTACACCTTC. It codes for CASWTGYGYTF.

V and J are TRBV6-5 and TRBJ1-1, with 8 bases fitting TRBD1. CDR3 length: 15 residues. Germline V gene sequence: CDR1 MNHEY, CDR2 SVGAGI. J lost 2 bases, V lost 6 bases, and 8 bases had no gene match. The CDR3 spells CASSRTGQGNTEAFF. CDR3 nucleotides: TGTGCCAGCAGCCGAACCGGACAGGGAAACACTGAAGCTTTCTTT.

The J gene is TRBJ2-2, the V gene TRBV7-6, with TRBD1 matching 9 bases. The CDR3 is made up of 16 amino acids. The germline CDR1 and CDR2 sequences are SGHVS and FNYEAQ. J was trimmed by 4 bases and V by 5 bases; bases with no gene match: 8. DNA for the CDR3: TGTGCCAGCAGCGTAACAGGGGGCCGGAGCACCGGGGAGCTGTTTTTT. This gives the protein CASSVTGGRSTGELFF.

The CDR3, as DNA: TGCGCCAGCACATTCACTTTCCTTCGAGGCTATGGCTACACCTTC. It specifies CASTFTFLRGYGYTF. The V gene is TRBV5-1, the J gene TRBJ1-2; no firm D call. The CDR3 is made up of 15 amino acids. The germline CDR1 and CDR2 sequences are SGHRS and YFSETQ. Trimming took off 6 bases at V and 4 bases at J, with 19 bases between the two ends.

The chain links TRBV6-5 to TRBJ2-7, with D uncertain. CDR3 size: 11 residues. V dropped 8 bases and J dropped 5 bases, with 10 bases sitting between them. Germline CDR1 MNHEY, CDR2 SVGAGI. The CDR3 loop is CASSLGDEQYF. The CDR3 coding sequence is TGTGCCAGCTCTCTTGGGGACGAGCAGTACTTC.

This chain connects TRBV25-1 to TRBJ2-7; perhaps TRBD2 as D (5 bases). This CDR3 has 17 amino acids. V was trimmed by 4 bases and J by 2 bases, leaving 21 bases between them. CDR1 and CDR2 (germline): MGHDK, SYGVNS. The CDR3 nucleotides read TGTGCCAGCAGTGCCGGAGTGAGGGAACTCGGAACCTACGAGCAGTACTTC. This codes for CASSAGVRELGTYEQYF.

The chain has TRBV5-1 and TRBJ1-2; D uncertain. The CDR3 has 13 amino acids. V lost 2 bases and J 6 bases, leaving 11 bases between the germline ends. Per the germline V gene, CDR1 is SGHRS and CDR2 is YFSETQ. CDR3 in amino acids: CASSFNGVDGYTF. As DNA, the CDR3 is TGCGCCAGCAGCTTTAACGGGGTGGATGGCTACACCTTC.

This chain links TRBV30 with TRBJ1-5; D gene unclear. V shed 1 base and J shed 6 bases, with 13 bases lying between them. There are 14 residues in the CDR3. The germline gives CDR1 GTSNPN, CDR2 SVGIG (reference sequence). CDR3 coding DNA: TGTGCCTGGAGTGATATGGGCTATGGTCAGCCCCAGCATTTT. Amino acid sequence: CAWSDMGYGQPQHF.

This clone was seen a few times. The chain joins TRBV25-1 to TRBJ2-7; tentative D call: TRBD1 (6 bases). The CDR3 is 13 amino acids. The germline CDR1 and CDR2 sequences are MGHDK and SYGVNS. Between the trimmed V and J ends, which lost 3 bases and 4 bases, there was a span of 10 bases. CDR3 DNA: TGTGCCAGCAGTGATCGACAGGCTTACGAGCAGTACTTC. Its protein product is CASSDRQAYEQYF.

The genes are TRBV27 and TRBJ2-5, with 8 bases that match TRBD2. Germline V gene lookup returns CDR1 MNHEY and CDR2 SMNVEV (reference sequence). The CDR3 runs to 13 residues. The J segment lost 4 bases and the V segment lost 5 bases, leaving 3 bases of the junction unmatched. DNA for the CDR3: TGTGCCAGCAGTCCCCGGGGGGGAGAGACCCAGTACTTC. Its translation: CASSPRGGETQYF.

The rearrangement links TRBV2 to TRBJ1-5; 8 nucleotides match TRBD1. Germline CDR1 reads SNHLY; CDR2 reads FYNNEI. This CDR3 region has 14 residues. The V segment lost 6 bases and the J segment 4 bases; nucleotides outside the gene matches: 5. For the CDR3, the DNA is TGTGCCAGCAGCTCGACAGGGGAGAATCAGCCCCAGCATTTT. It yields the protein CASSSTGENQPQHF.